This T cell receptor beta chain was identified during a study of T cell responses to AZD1222 COVID-19 vaccine. Study-wide points: Spike was spanned by vaccine-associated CD4 TCRs, which were dominant at 160-218 and 743-854.

For this clone: What it binds is not known. The sample holds other DNA sequences that translate to the same CDR3.

Germline assignment: CDR1 SQVTM and CDR2 ANQGSEA. CDR3 length: 13 residues. Trimming took 1 base from V and 7 from J, leaving 10 bases between them. The table came from immunoSEQ multiplex PCR; TCRdb's copy has only in-frame clones and leaves some out. The sample includes about 110,000 clones, over 75% seen only once; the top ten take under 20%. This rearrangement joins TRBV29-1 to TRBJ1-4; maybe TRBD1 (5 bases). The sequences come from peripheral blood, collected on day 0 of AZD1222 vaccination. The source is an adult in good health. The CDR3 DNA is TGCAGCGTTGAAGGCCAGGGAGGTGAAAAACTGTTTTTT. Its translation: CSVEGQGGEKLFF. The full variable domain, its missing parts supplied by reference TRBV29-1 and TRBJ1-4, is SAVISQKPSRDICQRGTSLTIQCQVDSQVTMMFWYRQQPGQSLTLIATANQGSEATYESGFVIDKFPISRPNLTFSTLTVSNMSPEDSSIYLCSVEGQGGEKLFFGSGTQLSVL.